This TCR beta chain was recovered during a study of T cell responses to AZD1222 COVID-19 vaccine. This CDR3 region has 13 residues. V shed 3 bases and J shed 8 bases, with 10 bases lying between them. The germline V gene has CDR1 MNHEY and CDR2 SMNVEV (reference sequence). Sequencing was performed with immunoSEQ multiplex PCR; in TCRdb, only in-frame clones are kept and a portion is missing. The data hold under 200,000 clones, with over 90% observed a single time. The clonotype comes from an adult in good health. This sample comprised peripheral blood, obtained on day 0 of AZD1222 vaccination. The rearrangement uses TRBV27 and TRBJ1-4; D uncertain. CDR3 nucleotide sequence: TGTGCCAGCAGTTTTCTACTAGGGGAAAAACTGTTTTTT. Amino acid sequence: CASSFLLGEKLFF.